The 18 T cell receptor beta chains in this list originate from one sample, sequenced in a study of blood T cell repertoires in COVID-19. Clones were read by immunoSEQ multiplex PCR, and TCRdb kept only the in-frame ones, dropping some. The sample carries about 260,000 clones, around 90% recorded once. The specimen was peripheral blood. Receptors were obtained from a human donor in a cohort sampled during active COVID-19.

This rearrangement joins TRBV12-5 to TRBJ2-7; 11 bases agree with TRBD1. Germline V gives CDR1 LGHNT, CDR2 FRNRAP. Losses at the gene ends were 0 bases for V and 1 base for J; bases not matched to a gene: 8. CDR3 length equals 18 residues. CDR3 bases: TGTGCTAGTGGTTTGGTACTGCTGGGGACAGGGGGGTCCTACGAGCAGTACTTC. Translation gives CASGLVLLGTGGSYEQYF. The complete variable domain, with remaining parts taken from reference TRBV12-5 and TRBJ2-7, reads DARVTQTPRHKVTEMGQEVTMRCQPILGHNTVFWYRQTMMQGLELLAYFRNRAPLDDSGMPKDRFSAEMPDATLATLKIQPSEPRDSAVYFCASGLVLLGTGGSYEQYFGPGTRLTVT.

This clone was counted a few times. The V gene is TRBV18, the J gene TRBJ2-7, with D tentatively TRBD1 (7 bases). Germline lookup yields CDR1 KGHSH and CDR2 LQKENI. This CDR3 is built from 17 residues. Trimming cost V 2 bases and J 3 bases, with 20 bases left between them. The CDR3 is CASSPSGGGSHFYEQYF. The DNA of the CDR3 is TGTGCCAGCTCACCAAGTGGAGGGGGCAGTCACTTCTACGAGCAGTACTTC. Based on the CDR3 plus reference TRBV18 and TRBJ2-7, the full variable domain is NAGVMQNPRHLVRRRGQEARLRCSPMKGHSHVYWYRQLPEEGLKFMVYLQKENIIDESGMPKERFSAEFPKEGPSILRIQQVVRGDSAAYFCASSPSGGGSHFYEQYFGPGTRLTVT.

The chain is built from TRBV5-1 and TRBJ2-1; 14 bases line up with TRBD2. In germline, CDR1 is SGHRS, CDR2 YFSETQ. V gave up 0 bases and J gave up 13 bases; unmatched junction bases: 15. The CDR3 is 18 residues long. The CDR3 DNA sequence: TGCGCCAGCAGCTTGGTTCCGGGACTAGCGGGAGCAGTCTCCTTCCAGTTCTTC. Translation gives CASSLVPGLAGAVSFQFF.

The gene calls are TRBV5-1 and TRBJ1-1; TRBD1 aligns across 8 bases. The CDR3 has 14 residues. Germline CDR1 and CDR2: SGHRS and YFSETQ. V gave up 2 bases and J gave up 7 bases; unmatched junction bases: 7. The CDR3 is CASSFPGQGFEAFF. CDR3 DNA: TGCGCCAGCAGCTTCCCCGGACAGGGCTTTGAAGCTTTCTTT.

This clone is a singleton in its sample. This chain uses TRBV19 with TRBJ2-3, with D possibly matching TRBD1 (6 bases). Germline V gene sequence: CDR1 LNHDA, CDR2 SQIVND (reference sequence). The CDR3 loop spans 15 amino acids. V was pared by 2 bases and J by 0 bases, with 9 bases between. CDR3 bases: TGTGCCAGTAGTATAATCAGGGGTAGCACAGATACGCAGTATTTT. It codes for CASSIIRGSTDTQYF. Full variable domain (remainder filled in from reference TRBV19 and TRBJ2-3): DGGITQSPKYLFRKEGQNVTLSCEQNLNHDAMYWYRQDPGQGLRLIYYSQIVNDFQKGDIAEGYSVSREKKESFPLTVTSAQKNPTAFYLCASSIIRGSTDTQYFGPGTRLTVL.

This clone was detected only a few times. J is TRBJ2-7 and V is TRBV3-1 (or the pseudogene TRBV3-2); D is unclear. Germline V gene data show CDR1 as LGHDT and CDR2 as YNNKEL (reference sequence). V was trimmed by 0 bases and J by 5 bases, leaving 11 bases between them. This CDR3 region has 14 residues. CDR3 sequence (DNA): TGTGCCAGCAGCCAAGAAGTGTGGCCCCACGAGCAGTACTTC. It yields the protein CASSQEVWPHEQYF.

The rearrangement uses TRBV3-1 (or the pseudogene TRBV3-2) and TRBJ2-5, with no clear D. The V and J ends lost 8 bases and 1 base respectively, with 8 bases between them. The length of the CDR3 is 12 residues. Germline loops: CDR1 LGHDT, CDR2 YNNKEL (reference sequence). CDR3 sequence (DNA): TGTGCCAGCGGCAAGCGCCAAGAGACCCAGTACTTC. Translation gives CASGKRQETQYF.

The chain joins TRBV3-1 (or the pseudogene TRBV3-2) to TRBJ2-2, with D hard to call. Germline values: CDR1 LGHDT, CDR2 YNNKEL (reference sequence). Trimming removed 0 bases at V and 4 bases at J, with 9 bases between. The CDR3 is 15 residues long. The CDR3 reads CASSQDARSTGELFF. The DNA for the CDR3 is TGTGCCAGCAGCCAAGATGCGAGGTCCACCGGGGAGCTGTTTTTT.

This chain uses TRBV6-5 with TRBJ1-3, with unresolved D. The germline V gene encodes CDR1 MNHEY and CDR2 SVGAGI. CDR3 size: 14 residues. The germline V and J ends were trimmed by 6 bases and 4 bases, with 13 bases remaining between them. The DNA of the CDR3 is TGTGCCAGCAGACACCCCGAGGCAGGAAACACCATATATTTT. This encodes CASRHPEAGNTIYF.

V and J are TRBV19 and TRBJ2-3; the match to TRBD2 covers 10 bases. The CDR3 is 17 residues long. J gave up 2 bases and V 0 bases, and 5 bases lay outside the gene matches. Looked up from germline, CDR1 is LNHDA and CDR2 is SQIVND (reference sequence). The CDR3 DNA sequence: TGTGCCAGTAGTATAGAGGCCGGGACTAGCGTCACAGATACGCAGTATTTT. Residues: CASSIEAGTSVTDTQYF. The full variable domain, completed using reference TRBV19 and TRBJ2-3, is DGGITQSPKYLFRKEGQNVTLSCEQNLNHDAMYWYRQDPGQGLRLIYYSQIVNDFQKGDIAEGYSVSREKKESFPLTVTSAQKNPTAFYLCASSIEAGTSVTDTQYFGPGTRLTVL.

This chain joins TRBV24-1 and TRBJ2-7; D may be TRBD1 (5 bases). Germline V lookup: CDR1 KGHDR, CDR2 SFDVKD. The CDR3 sequence is 15 residues long. Trimming removed 4 bases at V and 5 bases at J, with 17 bases between. The CDR3 DNA follows: TGTGCCACCAGTGACTCGGACATCTCAGAGGACGAGCAGTACTTC. Encoded protein: CATSDSDISEDEQYF.

The chain carries TRBV19 and TRBJ1-5, with D maybe TRBD1 (6 bases). Looked up from germline, CDR1 is LNHDA and CDR2 is SQIVND (reference sequence). CDR3 length: 16 residues. The germline V and J ends were trimmed by 4 bases and 3 bases, with 16 bases remaining between them. CDR3 loop: CASSTQGTQNNQPQHF. The CDR3 nucleotides are TGTGCCAGTAGTACCCAGGGGACGCAAAACAATCAGCCCCAGCATTTT.

This sequence joins TRBV11-2 and TRBJ1-6; D uncertain. There are 17 residues in the CDR3. V shed 5 bases and J shed 0 bases, with 14 bases lying between them. Germline V lookup: CDR1 SGHAT, CDR2 FQNNGV. The CDR3: CASSLMLASSYNSPLHF. CDR3 in DNA: TGTGCCAGCAGCCTAATGCTGGCTAGCTCCTATAATTCACCCCTCCACTTT. The full variable domain, with the rest looked up from reference TRBV11-2 and TRBJ1-6, is EAGVAQSPRYKIIEKRQSVAFWCNPISGHATLYWYQQILGQGPKLLIQFQNNGVVDDSQLPKDRFSAERLKGVDSTLKIQPAKLEDSAVYLCASSLMLASSYNSPLHFGNGTRLTVT.

The chain uses TRBV3-1 (or the pseudogene TRBV3-2) and TRBJ1-5; D call uncertain. CDR3 size: 13 residues. CDR1 is LGHDT, CDR2 YNNKEL, per germline (reference sequence). V shed 4 bases and J shed 9 bases, with 13 bases lying between them. This CDR3 reads CASSLERGWPQHF. The CDR3 DNA reads TGTGCCAGCAGCCTCGAGCGGGGTTGGCCCCAGCATTTT.

The CDR3 nucleotides read TGTGCCAGCAGCCTGGGACAGGGGGCGCGATCGGAGACCCAGTACTTC. This codes for CASSLGQGARSETQYF. V gene TRBV28 combines with J gene TRBJ2-5; the match to TRBD1 covers 12 bases. Germline CDR1 MDHEN, CDR2 SYDVKM. The CDR3 is made up of 16 amino acids. J gave up 5 bases and V 6 bases, and 10 bases lay outside the gene matches. Supplemented by reference TRBV28 and TRBJ2-5, the full variable domain reads DVKVTQSSRYLVKRTGEKVFLECVQDMDHENMFWYRQDPGLGLRLIYFSYDVKMKEKGDIPEGYSVSREKKERFSLILESASTNQTSMYLCASSLGQGARSETQYFGPGTRLLVL.

The chain uses TRBV7-2 and TRBJ1-1, with a tentative D call TRBD1 (6 bases). Trimming took 3 bases from V and 1 from J, leaving 9 bases between them. The CDR3 contains 14 residues. Germline CDR1 SGHTA, CDR2 FQGNSA. The CDR3 here is CASSFGQPNTEAFF. CDR3 nucleotide sequence: TGTGCCAGCAGCTTCGGACAGCCGAACACTGAAGCTTTCTTT.

DNA for the CDR3: TGTGCCAGCAGCTCCCACGGGGGGGCCGACTACGAGCAGTACTTC. Translation: CASSSHGGADYEQYF. J is TRBJ2-7 and V is TRBV7-2; 8 bases fit TRBD2. Germline V CDR1 and CDR2: SGHTA, FQGNSA. Trimming removed 4 bases from V and 3 bases from J; junction bases left unmatched: 8. This CDR3 contains 15 residues.

The chain uses TRBV7-2 and TRBJ2-2, with 10 bases lining up with TRBD1. Germline CDR1 is SGHTA and CDR2 is FQGNSA. With V trimmed by 0 bases and J by 4 bases, 5 bases remained unmatched. There are 17 residues in the CDR3. Here the CDR3 reads CASSLADRGTGTGELFF. The CDR3 region has the DNA TGTGCCAGCAGCTTAGCGGACAGGGGGACGGGCACCGGGGAGCTGTTTTTT. Complete variable domain (other parts from reference TRBV7-2 and TRBJ2-2): GAGVSQSPSNKVTEKGKDVELRCDPISGHTALYWYRQSLGQGLEFLIYFQGNSAPDKSGLPSDRFSAERTGGSVSTLTIQRTQQEDSAVYLCASSLADRGTGTGELFFGEGSRLTVL.